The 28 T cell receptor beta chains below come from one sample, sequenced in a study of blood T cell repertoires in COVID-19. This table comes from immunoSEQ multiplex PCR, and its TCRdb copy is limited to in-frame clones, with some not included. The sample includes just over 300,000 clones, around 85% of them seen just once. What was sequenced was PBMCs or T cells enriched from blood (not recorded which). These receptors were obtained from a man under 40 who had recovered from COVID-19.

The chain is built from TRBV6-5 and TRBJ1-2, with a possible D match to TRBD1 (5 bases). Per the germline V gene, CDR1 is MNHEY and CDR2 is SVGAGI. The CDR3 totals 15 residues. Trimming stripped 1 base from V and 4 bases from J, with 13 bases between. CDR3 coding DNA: TGTGCCAGCAGTTACTATGCAGGGCCGGGCTATGGCTACACCTTC. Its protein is CASSYYAGPGYGYTF.

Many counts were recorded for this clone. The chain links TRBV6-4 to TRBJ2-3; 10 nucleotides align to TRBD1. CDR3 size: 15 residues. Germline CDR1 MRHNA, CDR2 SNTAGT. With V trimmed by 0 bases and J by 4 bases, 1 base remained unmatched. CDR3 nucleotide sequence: TGTGCCAGCAGTGACTCGACAGGGGGCGCAGATACGCAGTATTTT. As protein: CASSDSTGGADTQYF.

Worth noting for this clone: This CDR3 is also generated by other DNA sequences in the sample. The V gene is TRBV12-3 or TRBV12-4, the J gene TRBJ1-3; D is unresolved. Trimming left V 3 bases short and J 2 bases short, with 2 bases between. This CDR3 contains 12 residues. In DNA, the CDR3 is TGTGCCAGCAGTTTCACTGGAAACACCATATATTTT. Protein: CASSFTGNTIYF.

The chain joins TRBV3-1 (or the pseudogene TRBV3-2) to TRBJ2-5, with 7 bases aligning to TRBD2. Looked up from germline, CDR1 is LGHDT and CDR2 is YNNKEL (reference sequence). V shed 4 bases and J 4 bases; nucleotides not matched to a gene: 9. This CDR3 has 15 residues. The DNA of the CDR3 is TGTGCCAGCAGCCGATCGGGAGGAGCCGGAGAGACCCAGTACTTC. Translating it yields CASSRSGGAGETQYF.

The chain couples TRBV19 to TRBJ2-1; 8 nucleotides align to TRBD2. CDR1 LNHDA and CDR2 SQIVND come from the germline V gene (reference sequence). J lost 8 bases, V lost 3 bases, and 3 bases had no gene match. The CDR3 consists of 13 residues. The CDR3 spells CASSITSGDEQFF. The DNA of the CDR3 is TGTGCCAGTAGTATTACTAGCGGCGATGAGCAGTTCTTC. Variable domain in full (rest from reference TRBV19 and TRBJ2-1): DGGITQSPKYLFRKEGQNVTLSCEQNLNHDAMYWYRQDPGQGLRLIYYSQIVNDFQKGDIAEGYSVSREKKESFPLTVTSAQKNPTAFYLCASSITSGDEQFFGPGTRLTVL.

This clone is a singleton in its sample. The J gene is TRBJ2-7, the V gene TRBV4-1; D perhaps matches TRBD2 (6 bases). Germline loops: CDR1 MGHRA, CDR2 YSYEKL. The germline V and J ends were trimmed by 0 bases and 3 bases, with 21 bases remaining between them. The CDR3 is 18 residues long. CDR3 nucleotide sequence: TGCGCCAGCAGCCAAGACTGGAGTCGCGGGACGGTCTACTACGAGCAGTACTTC. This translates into CASSQDWSRGTVYYEQYF.

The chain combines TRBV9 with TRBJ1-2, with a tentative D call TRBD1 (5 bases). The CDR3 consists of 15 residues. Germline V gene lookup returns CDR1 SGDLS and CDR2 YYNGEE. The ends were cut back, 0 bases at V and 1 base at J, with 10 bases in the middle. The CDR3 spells CASSVGGGDNYGYTF. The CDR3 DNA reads TGTGCCAGCAGCGTAGGTGGGGGGGATAACTATGGCTACACCTTC.

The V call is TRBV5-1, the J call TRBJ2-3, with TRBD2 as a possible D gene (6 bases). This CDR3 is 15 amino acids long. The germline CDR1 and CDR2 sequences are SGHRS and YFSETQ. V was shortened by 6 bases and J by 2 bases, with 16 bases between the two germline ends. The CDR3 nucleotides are TGCGCCAGCACCCTTCTACTAGCAGACACAGATACGCAGTATTTT. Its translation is CASTLLLADTDTQYF.

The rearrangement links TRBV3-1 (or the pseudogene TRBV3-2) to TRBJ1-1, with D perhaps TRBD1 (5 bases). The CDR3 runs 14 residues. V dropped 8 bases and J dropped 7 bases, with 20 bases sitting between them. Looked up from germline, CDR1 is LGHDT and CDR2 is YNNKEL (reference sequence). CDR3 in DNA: TGTGCCAGCCGAGTATCCCAATGGGGCGGTGAAGCTTTCTTT. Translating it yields CASRVSQWGGEAFF.

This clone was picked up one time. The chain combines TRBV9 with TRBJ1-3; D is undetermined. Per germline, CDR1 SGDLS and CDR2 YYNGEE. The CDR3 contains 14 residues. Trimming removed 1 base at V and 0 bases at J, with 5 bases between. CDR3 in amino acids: CASSVRYSGNTIYF. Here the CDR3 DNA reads TGTGCCAGCAGCGTACGGTACTCTGGAAACACCATATATTTT.

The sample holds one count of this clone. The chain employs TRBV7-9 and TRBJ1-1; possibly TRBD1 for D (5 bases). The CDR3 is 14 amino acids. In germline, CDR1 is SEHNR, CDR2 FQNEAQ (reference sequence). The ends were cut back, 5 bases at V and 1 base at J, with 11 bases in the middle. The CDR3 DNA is TGTGCCAGCAGCCCCAGTGGGGCGAACACTGAAGCTTTCTTT. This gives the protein CASSPSGANTEAFF.

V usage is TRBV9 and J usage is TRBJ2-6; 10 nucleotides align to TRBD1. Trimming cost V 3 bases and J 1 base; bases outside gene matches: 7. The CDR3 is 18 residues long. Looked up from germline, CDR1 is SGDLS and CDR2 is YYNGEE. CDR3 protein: CASSDMTGGWSGANVLTF. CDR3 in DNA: TGTGCCAGCAGCGACATGACAGGGGGCTGGTCTGGGGCCAACGTCCTGACTTTC.

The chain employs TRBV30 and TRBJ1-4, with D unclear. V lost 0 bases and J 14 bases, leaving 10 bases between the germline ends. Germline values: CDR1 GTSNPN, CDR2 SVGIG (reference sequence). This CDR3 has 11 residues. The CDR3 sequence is CAWSVRGPLFF. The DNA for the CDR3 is TGTGCCTGGAGTGTACGGGGTCCTCTGTTTTTT.

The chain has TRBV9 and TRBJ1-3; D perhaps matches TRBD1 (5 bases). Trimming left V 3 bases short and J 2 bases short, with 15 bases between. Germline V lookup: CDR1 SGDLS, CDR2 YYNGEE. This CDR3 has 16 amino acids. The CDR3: CASSERSQGTGNTIYF. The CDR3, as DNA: TGTGCCAGCAGCGAGAGAAGCCAGGGTACTGGAAACACCATATATTTT.

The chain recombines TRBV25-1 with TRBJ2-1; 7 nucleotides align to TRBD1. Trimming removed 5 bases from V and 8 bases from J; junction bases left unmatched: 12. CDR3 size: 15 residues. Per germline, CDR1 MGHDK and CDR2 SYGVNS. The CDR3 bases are TGTGCCAGCAGTTTCGACAGGGAAACAACGGATGAGCAGTTCTTC. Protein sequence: CASSFDRETTDEQFF. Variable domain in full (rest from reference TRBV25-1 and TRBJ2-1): EADIYQTPRYLVIGTGKKITLECSQTMGHDKMYWYQQDPGMELHLIHYSYGVNSTEKGDLSSESTVSRIRTEHFPLTLESARPSHTSQYLCASSFDRETTDEQFFGPGTRLTVL.

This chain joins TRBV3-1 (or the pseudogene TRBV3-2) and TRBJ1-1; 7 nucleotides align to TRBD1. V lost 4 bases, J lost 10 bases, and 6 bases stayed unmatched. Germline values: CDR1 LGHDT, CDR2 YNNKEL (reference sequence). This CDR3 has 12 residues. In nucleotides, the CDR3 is TGTGCCAGCAGCCCCCAACAGGGGTCAGCTTTCTTT. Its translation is CASSPQQGSAFF.

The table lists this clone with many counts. CDR3 coding DNA: TGTGCCAGCAGCCAGGACCCAGGTGGCCGGGGGGCGGCAGATACGCAGTATTTT. This codes for CASSQDPGGRGAADTQYF. The genes are TRBV4-2 and TRBJ2-3, with TRBD2 as a possible D gene (7 bases). The CDR3 contains 18 residues. Trimming removed 3 bases from V and 4 bases from J, with 23 bases in between. CDR1 and CDR2 (germline): LGHNA, YNFKEQ.

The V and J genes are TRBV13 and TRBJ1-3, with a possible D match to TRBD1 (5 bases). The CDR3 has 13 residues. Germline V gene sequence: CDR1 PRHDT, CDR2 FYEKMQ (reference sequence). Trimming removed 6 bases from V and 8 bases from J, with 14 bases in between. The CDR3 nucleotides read TGTGCCAGCAGGACCCAGGGCGTAGACACCATATATTTT. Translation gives CASRTQGVDTIYF. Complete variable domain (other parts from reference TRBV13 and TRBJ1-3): AAGVIQSPRHLIKEKRETATLKCYPIPRHDTVYWYQQGPGQDPQFLISFYEKMQSDKGSIPDRFSAQQFSDYHSELNMSSLELGDSALYFCASRTQGVDTIYFGEGSWLTVV.

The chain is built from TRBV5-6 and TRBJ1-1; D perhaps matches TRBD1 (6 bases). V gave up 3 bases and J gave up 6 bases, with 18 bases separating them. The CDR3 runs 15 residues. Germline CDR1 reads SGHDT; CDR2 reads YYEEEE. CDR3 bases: TGTGCCAGCAGCTGGCGCGTCCCGGGGGGCGCTGAAGCTTTCTTT. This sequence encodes CASSWRVPGGAEAFF.

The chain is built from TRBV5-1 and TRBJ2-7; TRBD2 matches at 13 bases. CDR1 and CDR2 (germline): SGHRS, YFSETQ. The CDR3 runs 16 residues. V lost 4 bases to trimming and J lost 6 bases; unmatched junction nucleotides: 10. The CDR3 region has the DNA TGCGCCAGCAGCCTGGATGGCAGACTAGCGGGGGGCGAGCAGTACTTC. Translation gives CASSLDGRLAGGEQYF.

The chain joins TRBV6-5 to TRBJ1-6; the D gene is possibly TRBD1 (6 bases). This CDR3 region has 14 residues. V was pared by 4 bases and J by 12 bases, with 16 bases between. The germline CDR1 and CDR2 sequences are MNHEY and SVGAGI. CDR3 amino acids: CASSSRGGVGPLHF. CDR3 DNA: TGTGCCAGCAGTTCCAGGGGAGGGGTCGGACCCCTCCACTTT.

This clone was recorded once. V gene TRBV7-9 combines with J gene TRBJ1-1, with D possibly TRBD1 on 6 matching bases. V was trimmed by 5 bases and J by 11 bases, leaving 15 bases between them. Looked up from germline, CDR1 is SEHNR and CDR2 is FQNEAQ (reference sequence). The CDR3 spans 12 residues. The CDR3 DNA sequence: TGTGCCAGCAGCAGTACAGGGTATCAGGCTTTCTTT. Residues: CASSSTGYQAFF. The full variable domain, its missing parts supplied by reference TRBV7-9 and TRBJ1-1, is DTGVSQNPRHKITKRGQNVTFRCDPISEHNRLYWYRQTLGQGPEFLTYFQNEAQLEKSRLLSDRFSAERPKGSFSTLEIQRTEQGDSAMYLCASSSTGYQAFFGQGTRLTVV.

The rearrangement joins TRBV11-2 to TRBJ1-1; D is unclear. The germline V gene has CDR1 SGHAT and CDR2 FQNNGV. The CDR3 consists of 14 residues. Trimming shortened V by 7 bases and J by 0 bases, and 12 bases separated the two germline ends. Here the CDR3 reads CASTHGRVNTEAFF. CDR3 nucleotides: TGTGCCAGCACTCATGGGAGAGTGAACACTGAAGCTTTCTTT.

CDR3 loop: CASSRLAGGQETQYF. The CDR3 coding sequence is TGTGCCAGCAGCCGACTAGCGGGGGGCCAAGAGACCCAGTACTTC. V usage is TRBV3-1 (or the pseudogene TRBV3-2) and J usage is TRBJ2-5, with TRBD2 identical over 13 bases. CDR1 and CDR2 (germline): LGHDT, YNNKEL (reference sequence). This CDR3 contains 15 residues. The junction had 0 bases not matched to a gene; V was cut back by 4 bases and J by 1 base.

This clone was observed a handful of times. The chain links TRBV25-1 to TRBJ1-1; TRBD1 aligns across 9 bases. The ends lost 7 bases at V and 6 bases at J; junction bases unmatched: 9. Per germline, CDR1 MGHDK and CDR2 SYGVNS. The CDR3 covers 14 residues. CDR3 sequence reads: CASTTGGPYAEAFF. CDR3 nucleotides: TGTGCCAGCACCACAGGGGGCCCGTACGCTGAAGCTTTCTTT.

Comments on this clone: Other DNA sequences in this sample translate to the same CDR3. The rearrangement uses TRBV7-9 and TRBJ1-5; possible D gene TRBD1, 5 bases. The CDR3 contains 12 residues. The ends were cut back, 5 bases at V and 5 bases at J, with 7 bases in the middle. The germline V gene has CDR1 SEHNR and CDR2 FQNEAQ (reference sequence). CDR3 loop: CASSGGDQPQHF. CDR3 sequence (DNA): TGTGCCAGCAGCGGGGGGGATCAGCCCCAGCATTTT.

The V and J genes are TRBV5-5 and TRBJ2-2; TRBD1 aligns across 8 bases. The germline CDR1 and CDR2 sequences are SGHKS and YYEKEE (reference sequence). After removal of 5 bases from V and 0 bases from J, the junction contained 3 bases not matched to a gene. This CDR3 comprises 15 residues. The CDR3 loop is CASRQGQANTGELFF. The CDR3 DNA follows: TGTGCCAGCAGGCAGGGACAGGCGAACACCGGGGAGCTGTTTTTT.

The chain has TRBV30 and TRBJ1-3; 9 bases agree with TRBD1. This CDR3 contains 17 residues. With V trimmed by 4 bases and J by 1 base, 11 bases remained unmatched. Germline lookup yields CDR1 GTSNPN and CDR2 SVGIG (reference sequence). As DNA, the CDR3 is TGTGCCTGGACCCATCCCCTAGGACAGGGGTCTGGAAACACCATATATTTT. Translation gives CAWTHPLGQGSGNTIYF.